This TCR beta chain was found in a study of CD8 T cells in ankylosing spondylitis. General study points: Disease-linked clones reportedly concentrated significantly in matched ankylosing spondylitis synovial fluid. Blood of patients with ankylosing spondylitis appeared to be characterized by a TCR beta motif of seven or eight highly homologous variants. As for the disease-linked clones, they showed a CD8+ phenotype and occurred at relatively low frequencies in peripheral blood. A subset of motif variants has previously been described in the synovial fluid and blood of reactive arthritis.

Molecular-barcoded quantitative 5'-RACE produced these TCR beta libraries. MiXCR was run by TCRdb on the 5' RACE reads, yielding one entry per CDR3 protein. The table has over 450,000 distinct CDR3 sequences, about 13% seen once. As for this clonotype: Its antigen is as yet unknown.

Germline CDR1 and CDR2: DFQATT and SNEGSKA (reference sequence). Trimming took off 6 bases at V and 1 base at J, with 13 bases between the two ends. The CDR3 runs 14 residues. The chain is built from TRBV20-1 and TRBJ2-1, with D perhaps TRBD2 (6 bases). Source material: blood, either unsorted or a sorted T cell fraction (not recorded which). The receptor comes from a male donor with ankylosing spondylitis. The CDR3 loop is CSARLVRSYNEQFF. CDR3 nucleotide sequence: TGCAGTGCAAGACTAGTTAGGTCCTACAATGAGCAGTTCTTC.